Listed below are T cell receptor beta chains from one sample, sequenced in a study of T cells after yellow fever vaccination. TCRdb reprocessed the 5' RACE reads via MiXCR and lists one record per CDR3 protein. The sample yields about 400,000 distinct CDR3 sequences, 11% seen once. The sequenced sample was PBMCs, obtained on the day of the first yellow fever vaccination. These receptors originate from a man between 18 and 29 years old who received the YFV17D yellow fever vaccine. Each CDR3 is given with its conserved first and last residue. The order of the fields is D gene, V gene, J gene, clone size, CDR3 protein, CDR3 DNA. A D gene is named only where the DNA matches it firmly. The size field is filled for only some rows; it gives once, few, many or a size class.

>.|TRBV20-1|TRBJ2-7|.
CSARGGHLPPNVRPYEQYF
TGCAGTGCTAGAGGGGGGCACCTCCCCCCAAATGTCCGACCTTACGAGCAGTACTTC
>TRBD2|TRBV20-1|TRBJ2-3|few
CSASGSGLAGTDTQYF
TGCAGTGCTAGTGGCTCCGGACTAGCGGGCACAGATACGCAGTATTTT
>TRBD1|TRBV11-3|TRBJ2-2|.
CASSIGQGAFGELFF
TGTGCCAGCAGCATAGGACAGGGGGCGTTCGGGGAGCTGTTTTTT
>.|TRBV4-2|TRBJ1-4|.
CASGVASPEKLFF
TGTGCCAGCGGGGTTGCCTCGCCTGAAAAACTGTTTTTT
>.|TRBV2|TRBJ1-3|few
CASSEAGASSGNTIYF
TGTGCCAGCAGTGAAGCGGGAGCGAGCTCTGGAAACACCATATATTTT
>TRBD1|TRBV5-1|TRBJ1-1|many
CASRVDRGNTEAFF
TGCGCCAGCAGGGTGGACAGGGGGAACACTGAAGCTTTCTTT
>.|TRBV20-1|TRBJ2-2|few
CSVPRFENTGELFF
TGCAGTGTCCCGAGATTCGAAAACACCGGGGAGCTGTTTTTT
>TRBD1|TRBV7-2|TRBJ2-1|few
CASSQTLRQGYNEQFF
TGTGCCAGCAGCCAGACACTACGACAGGGATACAATGAGCAGTTCTTC
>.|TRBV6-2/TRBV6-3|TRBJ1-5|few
CASSYFEQPQHF
TGTGCCAGCAGTTACTTTGAGCAGCCCCAGCATTTT
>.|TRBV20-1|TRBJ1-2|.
CSLRTANYGYTF
TGCAGTTTGAGGACAGCTAACTATGGCTACACCTTC
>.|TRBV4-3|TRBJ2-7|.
CASSQVNSGYYEQYF
TGCGCCAGCAGCCAAGTGAATAGCGGCTATTACGAGCAGTACTTC
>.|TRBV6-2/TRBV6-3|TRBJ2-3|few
CASRTTGTIITDTQYF
TGTGCCAGCAGAACTACCGGGACCATAATCACAGATACGCAGTATTTT
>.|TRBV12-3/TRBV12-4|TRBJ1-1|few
CASSPMGLNTEAFF
TGTGCCAGCAGCCCGATGGGGCTGAACACTGAAGCTTTCTTT
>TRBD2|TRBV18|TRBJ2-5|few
CASSPGTTAGAQYF
TGTGCCAGCTCACCCGGGACTACCGCGGGGGCCCAGTACTTC
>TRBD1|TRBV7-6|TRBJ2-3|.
CASSFGTGSLDTQYF
TGTGCCAGCAGCTTCGGGACAGGGTCCCTTGATACGCAGTATTTT
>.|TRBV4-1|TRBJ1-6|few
CASSHGGGNNSPLHF
TGCGCCAGCAGCCATGGGGGGGGAAATAATTCACCCCTCCACTTT
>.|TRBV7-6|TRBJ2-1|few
CASTRNLVYNEQFF
TGTGCCAGCACCCGAAATTTGGTTTACAATGAGCAGTTCTTC
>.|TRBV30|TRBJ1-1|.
CALRQWNTEAFF
TGTGCCTTAAGACAGTGGAACACTGAAGCTTTCTTT
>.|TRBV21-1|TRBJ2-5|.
CASSKDRGDLQETQYF
TGTGCCAGCAGCAAAGATCGGGGGGACCTTCAAGAGACCCAGTACTTC
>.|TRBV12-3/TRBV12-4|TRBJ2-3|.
CASRHSSTDTQYF
TGTGCCAGCCGCCATTCAAGCACAGATACGCAGTATTTT
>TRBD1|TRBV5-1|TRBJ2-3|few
CASSLGTGRTDTQYF
TGCGCCAGCAGCTTAGGGACAGGGCGTACAGATACGCAGTATTTT
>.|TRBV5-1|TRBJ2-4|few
CASSPGGGGGDIQYF
TGCGCCAGCAGCCCCGGTGGGGGCGGGGGTGACATTCAGTACTTC
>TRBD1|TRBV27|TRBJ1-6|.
CASSLTGQGRTPLHF
TGTGCCAGCAGTTTAACGGGACAGGGCCGAACACCCCTCCACTTT
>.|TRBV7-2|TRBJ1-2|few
CASSLAPGPPGYTF
TGTGCCAGCAGCTTAGCGCCCGGCCCGCCCGGCTACACCTTC
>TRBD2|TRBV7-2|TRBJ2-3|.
CASSLRSSGSTDTQYF
TGTGCCAGCAGCTTACGTTCTAGCGGAAGCACAGATACGCAGTATTTT
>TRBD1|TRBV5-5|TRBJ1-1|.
CASSLWDSTEAFF
TGTGCCAGCAGCTTGTGGGACAGCACTGAAGCTTTCTTT
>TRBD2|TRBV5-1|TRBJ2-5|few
CASSFWGGEETQYF
TGCGCCAGCAGCTTCTGGGGGGGTGAAGAGACCCAGTACTTC
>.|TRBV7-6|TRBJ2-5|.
CASSLVREGETQYF
TGTGCCAGCAGCTTAGTTCGCGAAGGAGAGACCCAGTACTTC
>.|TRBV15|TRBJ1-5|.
CATSGNQPQHF
TGTGCCACCTCCGGGAATCAGCCCCAGCATTTT
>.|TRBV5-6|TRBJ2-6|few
CASSIRPYSGANVLTF
TGTGCCAGCAGCATTAGACCCTACTCTGGGGCCAACGTCCTGACTTTC
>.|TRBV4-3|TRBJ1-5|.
CASSQNGEVGPQHF
TGCGCCAGCAGCCAGAACGGGGAAGTTGGTCCCCAGCATTTT
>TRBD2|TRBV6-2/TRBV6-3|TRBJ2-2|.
CASKRYRDYQGGELFF
TGTGCCAGCAAACGGTACCGGGACTATCAAGGCGGGGAGCTGTTTTTT
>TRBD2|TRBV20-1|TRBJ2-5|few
CSARPLTSRETQYF
TGCAGTGCCCGACCCCTGACTAGCAGGGAGACCCAGTACTTC
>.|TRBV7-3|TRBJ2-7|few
CASSQSDWSASYEQYF
TGTGCCAGCAGCCAAAGCGACTGGTCAGCATCCTACGAGCAGTACTTC
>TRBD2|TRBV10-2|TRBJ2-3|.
CASSRGGGPHPSTDTQYF
TGCGCCAGCTCTAGAGGCGGGGGGCCCCATCCTAGCACAGATACGCAGTATTTT
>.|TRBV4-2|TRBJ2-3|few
CASSQVGEDTQYF
TGTGCCAGCAGCCAAGTTGGGGAGGATACGCAGTATTTT
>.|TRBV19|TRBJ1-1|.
CASKAGDTEAFF
TGTGCCAGTAAGGCGGGTGACACTGAAGCTTTCTTT
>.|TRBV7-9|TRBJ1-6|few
CASRGLGGEDSPLHF
TGTGCCAGCCGGGGACTTGGAGGGGAAGATTCACCCCTCCACTTT
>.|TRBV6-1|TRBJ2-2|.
CASSPHGQGGELFF
TGTGCCAGCAGCCCTCATGGGCAGGGCGGGGAGCTGTTTTTT
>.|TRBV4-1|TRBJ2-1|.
CASSWRGTNSYNEQFF
TGCGCCAGCAGCTGGAGGGGGACTAACTCCTACAATGAGCAGTTCTTC
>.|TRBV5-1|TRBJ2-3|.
CASSLGNSFSDTQYF
TGCGCCAGCAGCTTGGGAAATAGCTTCTCAGATACGCAGTATTTT
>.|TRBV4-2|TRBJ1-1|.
CASSLSQGLTEAFF
TGTGCCAGCAGCCTGTCCCAGGGACTCACTGAAGCTTTCTTT
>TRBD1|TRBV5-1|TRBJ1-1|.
CASSDLTGGDEAFF
TGCGCCAGCAGCGACCTCACAGGGGGCGATGAAGCTTTCTTT
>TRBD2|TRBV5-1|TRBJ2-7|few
CASSWGLAEVYEQYF
TGCGCCAGCAGCTGGGGACTAGCGGAGGTCTACGAGCAGTACTTC
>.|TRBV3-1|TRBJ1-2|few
CASSPSQGFYGYTF
TGTGCCAGCAGCCCTTCACAGGGATTCTATGGCTACACCTTC
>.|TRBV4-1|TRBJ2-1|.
CASSHPGDTVAVNEQFF
TGCGCCAGCAGCCACCCCGGGGACACCGTAGCTGTCAATGAGCAGTTCTTC
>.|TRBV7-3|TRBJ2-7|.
CASSLLAGASYEQYF
TGTGCCAGCAGCTTACTCGCGGGGGCCTCCTACGAGCAGTACTTC
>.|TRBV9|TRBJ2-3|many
CASSVDRDTQYF
TGTGCCAGCAGCGTAGATAGAGATACGCAGTATTTT
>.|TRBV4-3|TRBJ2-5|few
CASSQDLRGRETQYF
TGCGCCAGCAGCCAAGACCTCAGGGGTAGGGAGACCCAGTACTTC
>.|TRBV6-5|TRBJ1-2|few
CATRLQVPYGYTF
TGTGCCACCAGATTACAGGTGCCCTATGGCTACACCTTC
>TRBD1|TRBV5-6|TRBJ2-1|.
CASSDRATSGPYNEQFF
TGTGCCAGCAGCGACAGGGCCACGTCCGGACCCTACAATGAGCAGTTCTTC
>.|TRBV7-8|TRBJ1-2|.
CASSLLFNYGYTF
TGTGCCAGCAGCTTATTATTTAACTATGGCTACACCTTC
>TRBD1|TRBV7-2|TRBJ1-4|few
CASSSPRIGGFREKLFF
TGTGCCAGCAGCTCTCCTCGGATAGGGGGCTTTCGTGAAAAACTGTTTTTT